The T cell receptor beta chain under discussion was sequenced for a study of OX40 agonist ivuxolimab in advanced cancers. Overall study context: Across the patients, intravenous ivuxolimab was delivered every 2 weeks at 0.01 to 10 mg/kg. With a range of roughly 23 to 85, age averaged roughly 60 years, and about 82% were male. Study-wide points: Still undetermined is the antigen specificity of the expanded peripheral T cells.

The V segment lost 1 base and the J segment 3 bases; nucleotides outside the gene matches: 9. CDR3 length: 17 residues. Germline assignment: CDR1 SGHNT and CDR2 YYREEE (reference sequence). Regarding this clone: Antigen specificity is unknown.

Data came from immunoSEQ multiplex PCR; TCRdb stores just in-frame clones and leaves some out. The data contain tens of thousands of clones, 88% of them seen just once; the ten biggest clones take up 10% to 15%. Sequencing was performed on CD4+ or CD8+ T cells sorted from blood, taken in a trial of the OX40 agonist ivuxolimab. This clonotype was sampled from an adult with an advanced solid tumor such as melanoma, head and neck, liver or kidney cancer. This chain connects TRBV5-4 to TRBJ2-1; 8 nucleotides line up with TRBD2. The DNA for the CDR3 is TGTGCCAGCAGCTTGCGAGTCCCAGCGGGGGACTACAATGAGCAGTTCTTC. It translates to CASSLRVPAGDYNEQFF.